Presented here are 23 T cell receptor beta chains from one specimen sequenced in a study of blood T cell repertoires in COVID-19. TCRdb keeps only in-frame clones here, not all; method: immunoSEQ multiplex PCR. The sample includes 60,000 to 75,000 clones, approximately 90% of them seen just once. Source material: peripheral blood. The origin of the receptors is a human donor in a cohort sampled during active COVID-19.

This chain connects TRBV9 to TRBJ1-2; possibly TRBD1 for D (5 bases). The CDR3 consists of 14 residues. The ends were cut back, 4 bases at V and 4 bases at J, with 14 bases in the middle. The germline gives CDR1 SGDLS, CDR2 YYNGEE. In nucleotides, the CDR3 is TGTGCCAGCAGCCCCCCCGGGACTGCCTATGGCTACACCTTC. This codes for CASSPPGTAYGYTF.

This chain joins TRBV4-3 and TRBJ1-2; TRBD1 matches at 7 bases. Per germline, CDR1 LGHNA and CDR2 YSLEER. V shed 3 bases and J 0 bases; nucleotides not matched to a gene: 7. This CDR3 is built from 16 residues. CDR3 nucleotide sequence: TGCGCCAGCAGCCACCCCAGGGGGGACGCTAACTATGGCTACACCTTC. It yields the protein CASSHPRGDANYGYTF.

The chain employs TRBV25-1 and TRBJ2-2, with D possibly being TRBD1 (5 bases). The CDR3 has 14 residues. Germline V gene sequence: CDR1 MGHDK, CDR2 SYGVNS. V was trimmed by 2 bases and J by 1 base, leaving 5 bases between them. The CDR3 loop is CASSETGNTGELFF. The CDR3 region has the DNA TGTGCCAGCAGTGAAACAGGGAACACCGGGGAGCTGTTTTTT. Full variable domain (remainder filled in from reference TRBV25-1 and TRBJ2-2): EADIYQTPRYLVIGTGKKITLECSQTMGHDKMYWYQQDPGMELHLIHYSYGVNSTEKGDLSSESTVSRIRTEHFPLTLESARPSHTSQYLCASSETGNTGELFFGEGSRLTVL.

The CDR3 spells CASSPVTSGGYNEQFF. CDR3 DNA sequence: TGTGCCAGCAGCCCAGTGACTAGCGGGGGCTACAATGAGCAGTTCTTC. The chain links TRBV5-6 to TRBJ2-1; 12 positions match TRBD2. The V and J ends lost 4 bases and 3 bases, in that order; junction bases with no gene match: 5. The CDR3 covers 16 residues. The germline CDR1 and CDR2 sequences are SGHDT and YYEEEE.

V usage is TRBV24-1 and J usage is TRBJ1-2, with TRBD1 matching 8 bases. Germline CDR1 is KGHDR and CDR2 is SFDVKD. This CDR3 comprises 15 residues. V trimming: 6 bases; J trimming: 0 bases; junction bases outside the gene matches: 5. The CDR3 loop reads CATSPRDRTNYGYTF. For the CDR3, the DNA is TGTGCCACCAGTCCCCGGGACAGGACTAACTATGGCTACACCTTC.

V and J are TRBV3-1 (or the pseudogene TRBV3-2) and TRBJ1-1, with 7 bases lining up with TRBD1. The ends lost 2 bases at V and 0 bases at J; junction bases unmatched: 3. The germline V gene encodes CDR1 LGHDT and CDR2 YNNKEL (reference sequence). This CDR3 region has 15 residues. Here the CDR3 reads CASSQRQGLNTEAFF. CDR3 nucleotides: TGTGCCAGCAGCCAAAGACAGGGACTGAACACTGAAGCTTTCTTT.

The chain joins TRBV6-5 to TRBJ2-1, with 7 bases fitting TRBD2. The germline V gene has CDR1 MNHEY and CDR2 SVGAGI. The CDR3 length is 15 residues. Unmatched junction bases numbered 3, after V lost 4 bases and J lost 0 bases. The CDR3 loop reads CASSLAGSSYNEQFF. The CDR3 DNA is TGTGCCAGCAGTTTAGCGGGTAGCTCCTACAATGAGCAGTTCTTC.

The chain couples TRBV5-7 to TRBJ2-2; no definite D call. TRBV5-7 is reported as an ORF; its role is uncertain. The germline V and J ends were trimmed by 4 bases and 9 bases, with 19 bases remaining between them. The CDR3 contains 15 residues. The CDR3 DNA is TGTGCCAGCAGCGGCACTAATCTGCGAGGTCGGGAGCTGTTTTTT. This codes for CASSGTNLRGRELFF.

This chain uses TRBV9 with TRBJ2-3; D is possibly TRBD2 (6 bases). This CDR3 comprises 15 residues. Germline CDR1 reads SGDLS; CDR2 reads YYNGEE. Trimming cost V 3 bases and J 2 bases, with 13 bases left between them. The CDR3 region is CASSAPGLHTDTQYF. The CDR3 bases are TGTGCCAGCAGCGCTCCGGGACTTCACACAGATACGCAGTATTTT.

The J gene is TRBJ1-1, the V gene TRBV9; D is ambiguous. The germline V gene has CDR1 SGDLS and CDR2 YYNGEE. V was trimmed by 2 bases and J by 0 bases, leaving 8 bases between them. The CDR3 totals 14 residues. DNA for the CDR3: TGTGCCAGCAGCGTGGGCAACTTGAACACTGAAGCTTTCTTT. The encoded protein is CASSVGNLNTEAFF. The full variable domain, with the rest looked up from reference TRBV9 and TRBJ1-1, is DSGVTQTPKHLITATGQRVTLRCSPRSGDLSVYWYQQSLDQGLQFLIQYYNGEERAKGNILERFSAQQFPDLHSELNLSSLELGDSALYFCASSVGNLNTEAFFGQGTRLTVV.

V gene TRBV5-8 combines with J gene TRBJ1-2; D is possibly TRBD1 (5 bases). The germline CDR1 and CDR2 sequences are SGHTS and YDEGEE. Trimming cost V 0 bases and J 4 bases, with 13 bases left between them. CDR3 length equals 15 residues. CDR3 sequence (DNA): TGTGCCAGCAGCTTGGGGGCCAGGGATTTCTATGGCTACACCTTC. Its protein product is CASSLGARDFYGYTF.

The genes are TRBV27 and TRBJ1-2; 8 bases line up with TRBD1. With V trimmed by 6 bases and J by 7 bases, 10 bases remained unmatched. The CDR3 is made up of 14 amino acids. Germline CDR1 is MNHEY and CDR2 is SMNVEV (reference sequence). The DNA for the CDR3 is TGTGCCAGCAGCATAACCCCCCAGGGGGCTGGCTACACCTTC. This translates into CASSITPQGAGYTF.

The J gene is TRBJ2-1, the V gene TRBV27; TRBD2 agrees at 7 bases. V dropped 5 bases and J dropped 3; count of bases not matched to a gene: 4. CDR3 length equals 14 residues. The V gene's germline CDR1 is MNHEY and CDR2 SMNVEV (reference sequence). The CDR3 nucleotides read TGTGCCAGCAGTGCCTGGGACTACTACAATGAGCAGTTCTTC. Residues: CASSAWDYYNEQFF.

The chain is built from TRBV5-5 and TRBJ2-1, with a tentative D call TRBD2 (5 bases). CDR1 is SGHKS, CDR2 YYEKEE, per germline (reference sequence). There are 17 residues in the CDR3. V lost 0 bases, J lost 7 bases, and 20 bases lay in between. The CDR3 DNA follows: TGTGCCAGCAGCTTGGTTAGGGCTGACTACCAGGTAAATGAGCAGTTCTTC. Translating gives CASSLVRADYQVNEQFF.

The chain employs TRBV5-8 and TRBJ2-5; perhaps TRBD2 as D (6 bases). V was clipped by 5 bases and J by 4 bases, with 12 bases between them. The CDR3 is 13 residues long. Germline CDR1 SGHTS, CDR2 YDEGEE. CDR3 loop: CASRFLGGETQYF. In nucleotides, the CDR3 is TGTGCCAGCAGATTTTTGGGAGGAGAGACCCAGTACTTC.

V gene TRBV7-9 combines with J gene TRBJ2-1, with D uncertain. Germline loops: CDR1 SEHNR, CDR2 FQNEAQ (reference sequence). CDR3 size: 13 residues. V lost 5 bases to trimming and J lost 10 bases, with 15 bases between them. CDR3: CASSPLLSNEQFF. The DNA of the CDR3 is TGTGCCAGCAGCCCACTACTGAGCAACGAGCAGTTCTTC.

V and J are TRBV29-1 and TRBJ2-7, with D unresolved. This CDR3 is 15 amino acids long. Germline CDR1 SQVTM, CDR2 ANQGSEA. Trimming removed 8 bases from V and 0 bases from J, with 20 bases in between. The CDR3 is CSCLSLQTDSYEQYF. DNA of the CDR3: TGCAGCTGCCTTTCCCTACAGACCGACTCCTACGAGCAGTACTTC.

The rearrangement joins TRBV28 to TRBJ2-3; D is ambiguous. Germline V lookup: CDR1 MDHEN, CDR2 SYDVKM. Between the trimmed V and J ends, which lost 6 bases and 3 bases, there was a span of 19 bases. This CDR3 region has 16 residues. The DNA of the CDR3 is TGTGCCAGCAGCTCTTTAACGCCCTCAGGAACAGATACGCAGTATTTT. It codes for CASSSLTPSGTDTQYF.

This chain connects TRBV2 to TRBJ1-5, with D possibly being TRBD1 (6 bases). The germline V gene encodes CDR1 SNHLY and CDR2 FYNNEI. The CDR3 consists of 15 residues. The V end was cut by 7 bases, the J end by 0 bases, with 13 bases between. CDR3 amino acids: CASTTGQPSNQPQHF. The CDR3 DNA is TGTGCCAGCACTACCGGACAGCCTAGCAATCAGCCCCAGCATTTT.

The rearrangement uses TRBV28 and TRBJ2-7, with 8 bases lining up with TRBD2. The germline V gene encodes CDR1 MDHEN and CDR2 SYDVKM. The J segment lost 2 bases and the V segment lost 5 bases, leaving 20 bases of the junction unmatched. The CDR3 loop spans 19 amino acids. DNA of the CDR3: TGTGCCAGCAGTCTACACTATACGGGAGGGTCCTCCCTCGCCTACGAGCAGTACTTC. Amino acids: CASSLHYTGGSSLAYEQYF.

CDR3: CASSASGTGNEQFF. The DNA for the CDR3 is TGTGCCAGCAGCGCCAGCGGGACAGGCAATGAGCAGTTCTTC. This chain uses TRBV9 with TRBJ2-1; perhaps TRBD1 as D (8 bases). The germline CDR1 and CDR2 sequences are SGDLS and YYNGEE. The CDR3 contains 14 residues. Trimming removed 3 bases at V and 6 bases at J, with 13 bases between.

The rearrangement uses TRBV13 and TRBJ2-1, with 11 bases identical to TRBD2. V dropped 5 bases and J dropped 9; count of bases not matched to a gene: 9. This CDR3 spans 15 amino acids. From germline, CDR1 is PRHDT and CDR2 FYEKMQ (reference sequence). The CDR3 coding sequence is TGTGCCAGCAGCCACGGGACTAGCGGAAATCGTGAGCAGTTCTTC. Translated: CASSHGTSGNREQFF.

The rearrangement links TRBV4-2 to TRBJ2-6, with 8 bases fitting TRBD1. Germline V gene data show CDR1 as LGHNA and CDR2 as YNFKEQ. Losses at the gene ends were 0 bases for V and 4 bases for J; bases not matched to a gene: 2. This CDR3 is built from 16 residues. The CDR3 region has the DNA TGTGCCAGCAGCCAAGAGACAGGGGTCGGGGCCAACGTCCTGACTTTC. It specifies CASSQETGVGANVLTF.